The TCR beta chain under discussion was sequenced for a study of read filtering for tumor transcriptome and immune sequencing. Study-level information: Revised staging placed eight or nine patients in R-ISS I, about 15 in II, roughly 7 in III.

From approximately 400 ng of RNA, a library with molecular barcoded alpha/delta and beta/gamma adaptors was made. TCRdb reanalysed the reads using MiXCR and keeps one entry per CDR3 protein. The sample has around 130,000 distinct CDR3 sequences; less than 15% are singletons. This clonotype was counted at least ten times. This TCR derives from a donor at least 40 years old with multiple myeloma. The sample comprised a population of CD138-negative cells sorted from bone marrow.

The CDR3 loop is CASRRTANTEAFF. The CDR3 nucleotides read TGTGCCAGCAGAAGGACAGCGAACACTGAAGCTTTCTTT. V and J are TRBV2 and TRBJ1-1; possible D gene TRBD1, 6 bases. V lost 6 bases, J lost 1 base, and 9 bases lay in between. The CDR3 is 13 residues long. Germline CDR1 reads SNHLY; CDR2 reads FYNNEI.